The source of this TCR beta chain is a study of cytomegalovirus exposure and HLA in healthy donors. Study findings and constraints: The records held CMV serostatus as the only immune exposure information.

The PCR ran on 60 Vbeta and 13 Jbeta primers. Produced via immunoSEQ multiplex PCR; TCRdb's table is partial and in-frame only. This sample's table reports under 90,000 clones. Sampled while nominally healthy, donors likely had unrecorded immune exposures. The V segment lost 4 bases and the J segment 3 bases; nucleotides outside the gene matches: 2. Germline values: CDR1 SEHNR, CDR2 FQNEAQ (reference sequence). The CDR3 loop spans 14 amino acids. As concerns this clone: Its antigen is still unknown.

This receptor was obtained from a female donor in good health and CMV-seropositive. Sequenced sample: PBMCs. J is TRBJ1-2 and V is TRBV7-9; 10 bases align to TRBD1. The CDR3 protein is CASSSGQGHYGYTF. CDR3 nucleotides: TGTGCCAGCAGCTCGGGACAGGGGCACTATGGCTACACCTTC.